This T cell receptor beta chain was sequenced during a study of esophageal squamous cell carcinoma under preoperative chemotherapy. For the study at large: Both tumor-infiltrating lymphocytes and peripheral blood T cells were profiled. Findings and caveats of the study: Peripheral T cells showed a significant TCR diversity increase after chemotherapy, unlike tumor-infiltrating lymphocytes. Paclitaxel-nedaplatin therapy caused immediate, substantial clonotype frequency changes.

This clonotype showed up just a few times. Antigen unknown. Time point meaning: before preoperative PTX-NDP chemotherapy. Patients received paclitaxel-nedaplatin as preoperative chemotherapy before surgery. TCRdb reprocessed the PCR reads via MiXCR and lists one record per CDR3 protein. The table has over 14,000 distinct CDR3 sequences, more than 50% seen once. The specimen was obtained from a patient given preoperative chemotherapy. The clonotype was recovered from a human donor with esophageal squamous cell carcinoma. The donor label of this sample is uncertain.

CDR3 sequence: CASCPLGTGDEKLFF. DNA of the CDR3: TGTGCCAGCTGCCCGCTAGGGACAGGGGATGAAAAACTGTTTTTT. The chain links TRBV6-1 to TRBJ1-4, with TRBD1 matching 10 bases. J lost 6 bases, V lost 8 bases, and 9 bases had no gene match. CDR3 length equals 15 residues. The V gene's germline CDR1 is MNHNS and CDR2 SASEGT.